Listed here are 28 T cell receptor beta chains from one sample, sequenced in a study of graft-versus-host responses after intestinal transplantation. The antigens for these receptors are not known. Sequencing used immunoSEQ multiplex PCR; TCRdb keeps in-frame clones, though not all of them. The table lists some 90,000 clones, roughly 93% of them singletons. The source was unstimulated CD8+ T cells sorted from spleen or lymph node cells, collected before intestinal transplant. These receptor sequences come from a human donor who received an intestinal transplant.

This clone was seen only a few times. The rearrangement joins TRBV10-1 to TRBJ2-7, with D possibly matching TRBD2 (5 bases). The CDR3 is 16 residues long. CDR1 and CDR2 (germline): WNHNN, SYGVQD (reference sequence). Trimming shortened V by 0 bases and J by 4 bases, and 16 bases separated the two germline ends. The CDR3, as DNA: TGCGCCAGCAGTGAGTCGAGGGTGCAGGAAAATTACGAGCAGTACTTC. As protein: CASSESRVQENYEQYF.

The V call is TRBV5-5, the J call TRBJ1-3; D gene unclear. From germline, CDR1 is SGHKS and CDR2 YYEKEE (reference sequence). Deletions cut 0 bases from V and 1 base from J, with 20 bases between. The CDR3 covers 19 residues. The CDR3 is CASSLAPTMVTGSGNTIYF. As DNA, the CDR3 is TGTGCCAGCAGCTTGGCGCCGACGATGGTTACGGGATCTGGAAACACCATATATTTT.

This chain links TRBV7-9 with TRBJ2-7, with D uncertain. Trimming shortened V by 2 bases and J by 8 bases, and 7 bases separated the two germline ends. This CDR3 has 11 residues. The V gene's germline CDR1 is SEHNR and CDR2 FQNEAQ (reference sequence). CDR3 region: CASSLREKQYF. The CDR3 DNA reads TGTGCCAGCAGCTTAAGAGAAAAGCAGTACTTC.

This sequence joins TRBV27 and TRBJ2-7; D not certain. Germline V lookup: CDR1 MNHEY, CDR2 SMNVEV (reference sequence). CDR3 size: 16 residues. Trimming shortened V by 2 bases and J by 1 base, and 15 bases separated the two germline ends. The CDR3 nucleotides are TGTGCCAGCAGTTTAAAGGTGCCAGGCTTTTCCTACGAGCAGTACTTC. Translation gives CASSLKVPGFSYEQYF.

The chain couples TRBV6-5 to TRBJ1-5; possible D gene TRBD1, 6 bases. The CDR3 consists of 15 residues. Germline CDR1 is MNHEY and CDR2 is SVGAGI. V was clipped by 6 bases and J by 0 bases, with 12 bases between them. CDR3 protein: CASRPDSYSNQPQHF. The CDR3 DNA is TGTGCCAGCAGACCGGACAGCTATAGCAATCAGCCCCAGCATTTT.

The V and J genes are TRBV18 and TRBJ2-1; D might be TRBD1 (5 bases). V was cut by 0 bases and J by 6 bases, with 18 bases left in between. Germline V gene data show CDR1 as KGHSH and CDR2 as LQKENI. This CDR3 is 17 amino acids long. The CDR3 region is CASSPPVSDTGRNEQFF. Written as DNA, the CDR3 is TGTGCCAGCTCACCACCTGTGTCGGACACCGGACGCAATGAGCAGTTCTTC.

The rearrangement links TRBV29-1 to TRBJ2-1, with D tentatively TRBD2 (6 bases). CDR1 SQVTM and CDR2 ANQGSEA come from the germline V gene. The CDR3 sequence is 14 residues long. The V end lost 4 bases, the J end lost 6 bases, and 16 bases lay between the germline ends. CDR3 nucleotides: TGCAGCGTTGGGGGACTTGGGCCCAGCAATGAGCAGTTCTTC. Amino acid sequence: CSVGGLGPSNEQFF.

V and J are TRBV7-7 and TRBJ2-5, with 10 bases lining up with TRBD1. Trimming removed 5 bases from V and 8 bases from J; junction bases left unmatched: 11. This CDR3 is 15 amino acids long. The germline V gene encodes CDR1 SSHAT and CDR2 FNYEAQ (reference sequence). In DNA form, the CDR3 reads TGTGCCAGCAGCCATACTGGGACAGGGGATGACACCCAGTACTTC. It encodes CASSHTGTGDDTQYF.

CDR3 protein: CASSPSTSGGLYSYEQYF. The CDR3, as DNA: TGTGCCAGCAGTCCCTCGACTAGCGGAGGGCTCTACTCCTACGAGCAGTACTTC. The J gene is TRBJ2-7, the V gene TRBV28, with 9 bases lining up with TRBD2. The V and J ends lost 5 bases and 0 bases, in that order; junction bases with no gene match: 14. Germline V CDR1 and CDR2: MDHEN, SYDVKM. The CDR3 is 18 residues long.

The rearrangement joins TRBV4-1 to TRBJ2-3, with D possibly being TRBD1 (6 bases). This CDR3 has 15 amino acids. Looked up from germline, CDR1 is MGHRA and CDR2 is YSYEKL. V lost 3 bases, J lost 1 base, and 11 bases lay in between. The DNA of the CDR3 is TGCGCCAGCAGCCAGCAGGGGATTGGCACAGATACGCAGTATTTT. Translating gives CASSQQGIGTDTQYF.

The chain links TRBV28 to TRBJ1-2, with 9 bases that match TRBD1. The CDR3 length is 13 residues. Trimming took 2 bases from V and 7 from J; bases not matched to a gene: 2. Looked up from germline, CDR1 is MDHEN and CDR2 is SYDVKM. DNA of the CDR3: TGTGCCAGCAGTTTAGGGACAGGGCTTGGCTACACCTTC. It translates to CASSLGTGLGYTF.

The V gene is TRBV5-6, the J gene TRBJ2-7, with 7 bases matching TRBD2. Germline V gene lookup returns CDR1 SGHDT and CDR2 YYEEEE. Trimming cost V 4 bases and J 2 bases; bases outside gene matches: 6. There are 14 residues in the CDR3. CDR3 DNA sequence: TGTGCCAGCAGCCTGGGACTATCAACCTACGAGCAGTACTTC. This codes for CASSLGLSTYEQYF.

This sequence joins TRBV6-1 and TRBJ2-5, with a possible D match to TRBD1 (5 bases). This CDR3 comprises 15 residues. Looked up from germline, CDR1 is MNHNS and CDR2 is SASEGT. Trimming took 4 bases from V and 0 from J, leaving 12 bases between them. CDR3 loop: CASSGKDKYQETQYF. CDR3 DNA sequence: TGTGCCAGCAGTGGTAAGGACAAGTACCAAGAGACCCAGTACTTC.

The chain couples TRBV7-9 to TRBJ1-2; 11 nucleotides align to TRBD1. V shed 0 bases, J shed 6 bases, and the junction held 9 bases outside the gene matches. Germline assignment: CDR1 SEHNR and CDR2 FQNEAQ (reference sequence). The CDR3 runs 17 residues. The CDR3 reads CASSLAGLRTGGDGYTF. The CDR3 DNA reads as TGTGCCAGCAGCTTAGCCGGATTGAGGACAGGGGGCGATGGCTACACCTTC.

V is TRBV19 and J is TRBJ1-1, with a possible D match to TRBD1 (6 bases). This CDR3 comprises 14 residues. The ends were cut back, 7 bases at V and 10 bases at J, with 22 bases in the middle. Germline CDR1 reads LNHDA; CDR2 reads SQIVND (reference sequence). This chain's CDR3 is CASIPPAGESGAFF. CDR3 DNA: TGTGCCAGTATCCCTCCGGCAGGGGAGTCAGGAGCTTTCTTT.

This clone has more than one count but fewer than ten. CDR3 sequence: CASSAGQGLGDSPLHF. The CDR3 nucleotides read TGTGCCAGCAGTGCGGGACAGGGGCTCGGGGATTCACCCCTCCACTTT. This sequence joins TRBV6-1 and TRBJ1-6; 10 nucleotides match TRBD1. Germline V lookup: CDR1 MNHNS, CDR2 SASEGT. This CDR3 contains 16 residues. V lost 4 bases and J lost 8; bases outside the gene matches: 8.

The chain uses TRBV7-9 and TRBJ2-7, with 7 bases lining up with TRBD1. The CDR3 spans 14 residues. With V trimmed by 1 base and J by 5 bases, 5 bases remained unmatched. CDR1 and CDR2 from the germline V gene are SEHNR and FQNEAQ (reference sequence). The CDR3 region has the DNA TGTGCCAGCAGCTTAGAATGGGACAGCGACGAGCAGTACTTC. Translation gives CASSLEWDSDEQYF.

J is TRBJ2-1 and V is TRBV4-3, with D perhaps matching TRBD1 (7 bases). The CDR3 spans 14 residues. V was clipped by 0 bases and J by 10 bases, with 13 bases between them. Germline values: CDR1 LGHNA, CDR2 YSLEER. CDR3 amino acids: CASSQDTGGGEQFF. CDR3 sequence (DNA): TGCGCCAGCAGCCAAGATACCGGAGGGGGCGAGCAGTTCTTC.

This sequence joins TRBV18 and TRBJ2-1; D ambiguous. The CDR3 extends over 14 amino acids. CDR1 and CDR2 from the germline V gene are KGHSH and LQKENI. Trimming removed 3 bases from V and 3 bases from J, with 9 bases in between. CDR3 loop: CASSPVPGYNEQFF. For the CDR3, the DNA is TGTGCCAGCTCACCCGTTCCGGGCTACAATGAGCAGTTCTTC.

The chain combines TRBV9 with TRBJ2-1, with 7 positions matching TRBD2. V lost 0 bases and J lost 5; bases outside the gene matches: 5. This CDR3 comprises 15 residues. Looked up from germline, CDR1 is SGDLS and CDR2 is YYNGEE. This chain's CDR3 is CASSVGLGGNNEQFF. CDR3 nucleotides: TGTGCCAGCAGCGTAGGCTTGGGGGGGAACAATGAGCAGTTCTTC.

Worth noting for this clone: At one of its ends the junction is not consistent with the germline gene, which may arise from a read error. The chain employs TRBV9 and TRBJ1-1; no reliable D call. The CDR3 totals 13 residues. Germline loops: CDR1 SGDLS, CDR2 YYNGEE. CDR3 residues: CASSAGVNTEAFF. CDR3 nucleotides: TGTGCCAGCAGCGCCGGGGTGAATACTGAAGCTTTCTTT.

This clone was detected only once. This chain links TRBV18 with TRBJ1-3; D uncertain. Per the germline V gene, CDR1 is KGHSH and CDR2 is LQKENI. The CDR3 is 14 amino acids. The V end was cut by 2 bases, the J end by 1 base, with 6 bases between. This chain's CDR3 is CASSPNGSGNTIYF. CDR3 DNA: TGTGCCAGCTCACCAAACGGGTCTGGAAACACCATATATTTT.

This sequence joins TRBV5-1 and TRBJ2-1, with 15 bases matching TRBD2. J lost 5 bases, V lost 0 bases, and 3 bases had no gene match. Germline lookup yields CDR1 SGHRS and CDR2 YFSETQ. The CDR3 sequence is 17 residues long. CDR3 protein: CASSLEGLAGGNNEQFF. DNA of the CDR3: TGCGCCAGCAGCTTGGAAGGACTAGCGGGAGGGAACAATGAGCAGTTCTTC.

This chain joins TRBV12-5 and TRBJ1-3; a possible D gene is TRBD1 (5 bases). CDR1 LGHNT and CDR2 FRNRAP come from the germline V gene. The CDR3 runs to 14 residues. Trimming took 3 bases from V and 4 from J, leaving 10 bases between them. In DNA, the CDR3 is TGTGCTAGTGGTTTTTTTGGGGCGGGAAACACCATATATTTT. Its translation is CASGFFGAGNTIYF.

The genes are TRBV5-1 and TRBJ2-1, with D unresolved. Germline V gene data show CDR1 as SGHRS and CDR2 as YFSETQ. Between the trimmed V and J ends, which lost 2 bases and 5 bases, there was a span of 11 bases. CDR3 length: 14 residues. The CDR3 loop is CASSFSSLNNEQFF. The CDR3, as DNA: TGCGCCAGCAGCTTCTCGAGCCTGAACAATGAGCAGTTCTTC.

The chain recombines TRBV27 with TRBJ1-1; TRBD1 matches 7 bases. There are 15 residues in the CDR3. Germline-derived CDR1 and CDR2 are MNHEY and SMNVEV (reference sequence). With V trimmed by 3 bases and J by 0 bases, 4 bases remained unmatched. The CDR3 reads CASSFLGGLNTEAFF. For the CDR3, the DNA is TGTGCCAGCAGTTTTCTAGGGGGCCTGAACACTGAAGCTTTCTTT.

CDR3 sequence (DNA): TGTGCCAGCACCGCAGGGTCGGCTGAAAAACTGTTTTTT. Its translation: CASTAGSAEKLFF. The V call is TRBV27, the J call TRBJ1-4; tentatively, D is TRBD1 (5 bases). The CDR3 runs to 13 residues. The germline V and J ends were trimmed by 7 bases and 7 bases, with 13 bases remaining between them. The germline V gene encodes CDR1 MNHEY and CDR2 SMNVEV (reference sequence).

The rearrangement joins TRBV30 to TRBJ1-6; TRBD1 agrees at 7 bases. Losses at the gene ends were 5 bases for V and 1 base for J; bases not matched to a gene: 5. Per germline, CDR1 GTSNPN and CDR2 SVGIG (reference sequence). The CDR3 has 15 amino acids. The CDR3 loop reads CAWEGGTSYNSPLHF. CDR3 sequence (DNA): TGTGCCTGGGAAGGGGGCACGTCCTATAATTCACCCCTCCACTTT.